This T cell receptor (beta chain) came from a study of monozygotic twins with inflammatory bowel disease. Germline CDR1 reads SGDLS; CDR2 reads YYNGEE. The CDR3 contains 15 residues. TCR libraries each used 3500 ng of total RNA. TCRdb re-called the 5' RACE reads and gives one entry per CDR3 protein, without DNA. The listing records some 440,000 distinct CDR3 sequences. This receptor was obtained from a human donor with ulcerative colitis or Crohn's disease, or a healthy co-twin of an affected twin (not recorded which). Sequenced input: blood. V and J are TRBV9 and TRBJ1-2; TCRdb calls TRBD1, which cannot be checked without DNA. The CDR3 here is CASSGDRGPNYGYTF.